The 19 T cell receptor beta chains below were found in one sample sequenced in a study of PD-1 blockade in classical Hodgkin lymphoma. Autologous stem cell transplantation was followed by relapse in every patient, and brentuximab vedotin exposure varied. Here immunoSEQ multiplex PCR was the method, and the copy in TCRdb shows in-frame clones only, minus some. The data hold about 16,000 clones, with roughly two thirds observed a single time. This sample comprised peripheral blood mononuclear cells (PBMCs), obtained at baseline. The receptors were gathered from a human donor with classical Hodgkin lymphoma.

The chain combines TRBV27 with TRBJ2-1; perhaps TRBD2 as D (5 bases). Germline CDR1 is MNHEY and CDR2 is SMNVEV (reference sequence). The CDR3 has 15 residues. The V end lost 0 bases, the J end lost 4 bases, and 10 bases lay between the germline ends. The CDR3 loop reads CASSLSPSGYNEQFF. CDR3 bases: TGTGCCAGCAGTTTATCTCCGAGCGGTTACAATGAGCAGTTCTTC.

This clone came up a few times. This chain connects TRBV5-4 to TRBJ1-2; tentative D call: TRBD1 (5 bases). Trimming shortened V by 2 bases and J by 6 bases, and 17 bases separated the two germline ends. The V gene's germline CDR1 is SGHNT and CDR2 YYREEE (reference sequence). The CDR3 totals 15 residues. The CDR3 loop is CASSFGGSQGDGYTF. The CDR3 DNA follows: TGTGCCAGCAGCTTCGGTGGCAGCCAGGGCGATGGCTACACCTTC.

This clone was observed a few times. The genes are TRBV6-1 and TRBJ2-7; D is perhaps TRBD1 or TRBD2 (6 bases each). V was cut by 5 bases and J by 4 bases, with 18 bases left in between. Germline CDR1 and CDR2: MNHNS and SASEGT. The CDR3 totals 15 residues. The DNA of the CDR3 is TGTGCCAGCAGTCCCCGGCGGCAGGGGACTTACGAGCAGTACTTC. This sequence encodes CASSPRRQGTYEQYF.

The gene calls are TRBV10-3 and TRBJ1-4, with 9 nucleotides matching TRBD1. Germline V gene sequence: CDR1 ENHRY, CDR2 SYGVKD. Trimming removed 6 bases from V and 5 bases from J; junction bases left unmatched: 1. The CDR3 runs 13 residues. The CDR3 DNA reads as TGTGCCATCAGGGGGACAGGGAATGAAAAACTGTTTTTT. This encodes CAIRGTGNEKLFF.

J is TRBJ2-3 and V is TRBV19, with D possibly called TRBD1 or TRBD2 (5 bases each). CDR3 length equals 14 residues. V lost 6 bases and J 3 bases, leaving 13 bases between the germline ends. In germline, CDR1 is LNHDA, CDR2 SQIVND (reference sequence). The CDR3 region has the DNA TGTGCCAGTAGGGGGGAGAGAAGGACAGATACGCAGTATTTT. Translation: CASRGERRTDTQYF.

In its sample, this clone was seen a few times. This chain uses TRBV7-8 with TRBJ2-2; 8 bases are a match to TRBD1. This CDR3 has 16 amino acids. Per the germline V gene, CDR1 is SGHVS and CDR2 is FQNEAQ. The V gene end was trimmed by 5 bases and the J gene end by 1 base; junction bases not matched to a gene: 6. The CDR3 DNA reads as TGTGCCAGCAGCCCCCCGACAGGGGAGAACACCGGGGAGCTGTTTTTT. Amino acids: CASSPPTGENTGELFF.

This sequence joins TRBV5-4 and TRBJ2-1; the match to TRBD2 covers 13 bases. CDR1 and CDR2 (germline): SGHNT, YYREEE (reference sequence). CDR3 size: 17 residues. Trimming took 2 bases from V and 5 from J; bases not matched to a gene: 7. In DNA, the CDR3 is TGTGCCAGCAGCTTTCCAGGGGGGACTAGCGGGGACAATGAGCAGTTCTTC. It codes for CASSFPGGTSGDNEQFF.

The V and J genes are TRBV7-1 and TRBJ2-5; the D gene is possibly TRBD2 (6 bases). TRBV7-1 is an open reading frame whose function is uncertain. This CDR3 is built from 17 residues. Between the trimmed V and J ends, which lost 4 bases and 1 base, there was a span of 19 bases. The CDR3 loop reads CASSLLIAATPQETQYF. The DNA of the CDR3 is TGTGCCAGCAGCTTATTAATAGCGGCCACCCCCCAAGAGACCCAGTACTTC.

This clone counts as medium-sized (0.01 to 0.1%). This chain connects TRBV7-2 to TRBJ2-7; D is unresolved. V was pared by 2 bases and J by 7 bases, with 3 bases between. The CDR3 is 10 amino acids. The germline V gene encodes CDR1 SGHTA and CDR2 FQGNSA. The CDR3 nucleotides read TGTGCCAGCAGCTTAAGGGAGCAGTACTTC. It is translated as CASSLREQYF. The entire variable domain, with the rest obtained from reference TRBV7-2 and TRBJ2-7, is as follows: GAGVSQSPSNKVTEKGKDVELRCDPISGHTALYWYRQSLGQGLEFLIYFQGNSAPDKSGLPSDRFSAERTGGSVSTLTIQRTQQEDSAVYLCASSLREQYFGPGTRLTVT.

Sample share makes this clone medium-sized. The genes are TRBV7-8 and TRBJ2-7; 7 bases fit TRBD2. There are 16 residues in the CDR3. In germline, CDR1 is SGHVS, CDR2 FQNEAQ. V lost 2 bases to trimming and J lost 1 base; unmatched junction nucleotides: 8. The CDR3 loop is CASSLYGGSVSYEQYF. CDR3 nucleotide sequence: TGTGCCAGCAGCTTATATGGCGGGAGTGTTTCCTACGAGCAGTACTTC.

This clone was observed a few times. This chain connects TRBV5-1 to TRBJ2-1, with D tentatively TRBD2 (6 bases). The V end lost 5 bases, the J end lost 4 bases, and 10 bases lay between the germline ends. Germline V gene lookup returns CDR1 SGHRS and CDR2 YFSETQ. The CDR3 length is 13 residues. In DNA form, the CDR3 reads TGCGCCAGCAGATCTAGCGAATACAATGAGCAGTTCTTC. Translation gives CASRSSEYNEQFF.

This clone appeared once. J is TRBJ2-7 and V is TRBV7-3; D is unclear. The germline V gene has CDR1 SGHTA and CDR2 FQGTGA. The CDR3 is 12 amino acids. V was pared by 2 bases and J by 5 bases, with 7 bases between. DNA for the CDR3: TGTGCCAGCAGCTTAGTGCGTGACGAGCAGTACTTC. Its protein product is CASSLVRDEQYF.

CDR3 nucleotide sequence: TGTGCCAGCAGGGGGATAACAGGGTTCTACAATGAGCAGTTCTTC. It is translated as CASRGITGFYNEQFF. The chain joins TRBV27 to TRBJ2-1; a weak D match, TRBD1 (6 bases). Trimming pared 6 bases from V and 3 bases from J, leaving 15 bases between. The CDR3 spans 15 residues. Germline-derived CDR1 and CDR2 are MNHEY and SMNVEV (reference sequence).

This clone occurred once. The chain has TRBV5-4 and TRBJ1-5, with a weak D call TRBD1 (5 bases). In germline, CDR1 is SGHNT, CDR2 YYREEE (reference sequence). This CDR3 is 13 amino acids long. Trimming took 4 bases from V and 5 from J, leaving 10 bases between them. CDR3 sequence: CASSRDGDQPQHF. The CDR3 DNA is TGTGCCAGCAGCCGGGACGGCGATCAGCCCCAGCATTTT.

A note on this clone: Other DNA sequences in this sample translate to the same CDR3. The CDR3 spells CSVEGQGGAEQYF. The CDR3 nucleotides are TGCAGCGTTGAAGGTCAGGGGGGCGCCGAGCAGTACTTC. V usage is TRBV29-1 and J usage is TRBJ2-7; D is possibly TRBD1 (7 bases). Looked up from germline, CDR1 is SQVTM and CDR2 is ANQGSEA. The V end lost 1 base, the J end lost 6 bases, and 13 bases lay between the germline ends. The CDR3 sequence is 13 residues long.

The chain employs TRBV4-1 and TRBJ2-3; D is possibly TRBD2 (6 bases). Looked up from germline, CDR1 is MGHRA and CDR2 is YSYEKL. The CDR3 length is 16 residues. Trimming removed 1 base from V and 1 base from J, with 12 bases in between. CDR3 nucleotides: TGCGCCAGCAGCCAAGCGGCGGGACTGGGCACAGATACGCAGTATTTT. Its translation is CASSQAAGLGTDTQYF.

The V and J genes are TRBV27 and TRBJ2-3, with 9 bases lining up with TRBD2. Looked up from germline, CDR1 is MNHEY and CDR2 is SMNVEV (reference sequence). The CDR3 runs 14 residues. The junction had 6 bases not matched to a gene; V was cut back by 8 bases and J by 3 bases. CDR3 nucleotide sequence: TGTGCCAGCGGCATTACTAGCGGGACAGATACGCAGTATTTT. It specifies CASGITSGTDTQYF.

This chain connects TRBV19 to TRBJ2-1; D is perhaps TRBD1 or TRBD2 (5 bases each). Germline values: CDR1 LNHDA, CDR2 SQIVND (reference sequence). This CDR3 region has 16 residues. Between the trimmed V and J ends, which lost 5 bases and 10 bases, there was a span of 24 bases. This CDR3 is CASSASAGTLMLEQFF. In DNA, the CDR3 is TGTGCCAGTAGTGCGAGCGCCGGGACCCTGATGTTGGAGCAGTTCTTC. The variable domain in full, with the rest retrieved from reference TRBV19 and TRBJ2-1, is DGGITQSPKYLFRKEGQNVTLSCEQNLNHDAMYWYRQDPGQGLRLIYYSQIVNDFQKGDIAEGYSVSREKKESFPLTVTSAQKNPTAFYLCASSASAGTLMLEQFFGPGTRLTVL.

The chain uses TRBV15 and TRBJ2-1, with D perhaps assigned TRBD1 or TRBD2 (5 bases each). Germline lookup yields CDR1 LNHNV and CDR2 YYDKDF (reference sequence). The V and J ends lost 0 bases and 10 bases respectively, with 10 bases between them. There are 13 residues in the CDR3. The CDR3: CATSRDRGVEQFF. CDR3 bases: TGTGCCACCAGCAGAGATCGAGGGGTCGAGCAGTTCTTC.